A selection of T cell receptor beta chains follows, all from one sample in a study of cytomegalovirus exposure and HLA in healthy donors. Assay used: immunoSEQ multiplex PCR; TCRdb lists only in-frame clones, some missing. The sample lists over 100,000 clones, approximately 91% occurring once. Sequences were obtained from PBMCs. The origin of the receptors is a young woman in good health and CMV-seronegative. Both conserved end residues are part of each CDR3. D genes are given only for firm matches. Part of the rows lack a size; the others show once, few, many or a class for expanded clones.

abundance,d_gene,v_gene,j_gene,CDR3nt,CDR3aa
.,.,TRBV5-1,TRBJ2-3,TGCGCCAGCAGCTTGGGGGCTTTCGGCACAGATACGCAGTATTTT,CASSLGAFGTDTQYF
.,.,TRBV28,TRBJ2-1,TGTGCCAGCAGTTTGGGCACACATGAGCAGTTCTTC,CASSLGTHEQFF
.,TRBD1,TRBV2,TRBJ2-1,TGTGCCATCCTGGGACAGGGAATATCTACGGATGAGCAGTTCTTC,CAILGQGISTDEQFF
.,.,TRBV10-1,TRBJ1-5,TGCGCCAGCAGCATCAAGAGACAGATCGGGCCCCAGCATTTT,CASSIKRQIGPQHF
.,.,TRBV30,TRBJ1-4,TGTGCCTGGAGTGTACTGCGGAATGAAAAACTGTTTTTT,CAWSVLRNEKLFF
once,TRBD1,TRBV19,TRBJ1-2,TGTGCCAGCTTCCCCACCGGGACAGGGGTCGTACATGGCTACACCTTC,CASFPTGTGVVHGYTF
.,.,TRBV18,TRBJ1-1,TGTGCCAGCTCGGCCGATAGGGGGAGCACTGAAGCTTTCTTT,CASSADRGSTEAFF
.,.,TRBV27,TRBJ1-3,TGTGCCAGCAGATATTCCGCTGGAAACACCATATATTTT,CASRYSAGNTIYF
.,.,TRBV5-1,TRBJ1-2,TGCGCCAGCAGCTTGGGAAGGGGAGGCTACACCTTC,CASSLGRGGYTF
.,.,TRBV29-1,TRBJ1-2,TGCAGCGCTGCAGGGTGGGACTATGGCTACACCTTC,CSAAGWDYGYTF
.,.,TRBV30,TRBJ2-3,TGTGCCTGGATTGCAGGAATCGGATTCACAGATACGCAGTATTTT,CAWIAGIGFTDTQYF
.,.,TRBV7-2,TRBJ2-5,TGTGCCAGCAGCACACAGGGTTCGGGGACCCAGTACTTC,CASSTQGSGTQYF
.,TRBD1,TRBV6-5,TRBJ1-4,TGTGCCAGCAGCCCGGGGACAGCGGCGGAAAAACTGTTTTTT,CASSPGTAAEKLFF
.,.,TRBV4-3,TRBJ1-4,TGCGCCAGCAGCCAAGAGGGAGGGGGTGGATATGAAAAACTGTTTTTT,CASSQEGGGGYEKLFF
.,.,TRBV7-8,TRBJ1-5,TGTGCCAGCAGCTTACGCAGGGGTGAGGATAATCAGCCCCAGCATTTT,CASSLRRGEDNQPQHF
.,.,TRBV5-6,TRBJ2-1,TGTGCCAGCAGCTTAGCCCGGGGCGTCGGGGGCTCCTACAATGAGCAGTTCTTC,CASSLARGVGGSYNEQFF
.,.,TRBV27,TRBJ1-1,TGTGCCAGCAGTCTTATTCCGAACACTGAAGCTTTCTTT,CASSLIPNTEAFF
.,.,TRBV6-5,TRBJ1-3,TGTGCCAGCAGCCGGGGGTTCTCTGGAAACACCATATATTTT,CASSRGFSGNTIYF
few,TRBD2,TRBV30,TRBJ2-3,TGTGCCTGGAGTGTACCCACTAGCGGGAGTCCGACAGATACGCAGTATTTT,CAWSVPTSGSPTDTQYF
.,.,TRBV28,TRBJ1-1,TGTGCCAGCACTTCAACGGGGGGCTTGTACACTGAAGCTTTCTTT,CASTSTGGLYTEAFF
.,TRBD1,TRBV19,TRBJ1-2,TGTGCCAGTATGCCCCGGCCTGGGGGGACAGCGTATGGCTACACCTTC,CASMPRPGGTAYGYTF
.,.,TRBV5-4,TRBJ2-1,TGTGCCAGCAGCTTGCGGACTTCCTACAATGAGCAGTTCTTC,CASSLRTSYNEQFF
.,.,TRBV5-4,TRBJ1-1,TGTGCCAGCAGCTCCGGTGTCACTGAAGCTTTCTTT,CASSSGVTEAFF
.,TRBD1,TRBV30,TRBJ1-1,TGTGCCTGGGATCGGACAGGGGCTTTCTTT,CAWDRTGAFF
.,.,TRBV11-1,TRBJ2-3,TGTGCCAGCAGCCCGGGACACCCGAGCACAGATACGCAGTATTTT,CASSPGHPSTDTQYF
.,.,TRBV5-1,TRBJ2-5,TGCGCCAGCAGACTAGTACAAGAGACCCAGTACTTC,CASRLVQETQYF
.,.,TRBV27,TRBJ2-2,TGTGCCACCTCCGGGACTCTTGCCACCGGGGAGCTGTTTTTT,CATSGTLATGELFF
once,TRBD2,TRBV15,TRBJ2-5,TGTGCCACCAGCAGTCCCGCCGGGGCTAGCGGACGCCAAGAGACCCAGTACTTC,CATSSPAGASGRQETQYF
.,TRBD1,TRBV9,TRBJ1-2,TGTGCCAGCAGCGCGGGACAGAGCTATGGCTACACCTTC,CASSAGQSYGYTF
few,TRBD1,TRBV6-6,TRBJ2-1,TGTGCCAGCAGCTGGGACAGTGAGCAGTTCTTC,CASSWDSEQFF
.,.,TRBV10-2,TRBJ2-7,TGCGCCAGCAGTATTCAGAACTACGAGCAGTACTTC,CASSIQNYEQYF
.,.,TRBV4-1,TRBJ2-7,TGCGCCAGCAGCCAAGAGAGCAGGTGGGGGGGCCTATATGAGCAGTACTTC,CASSQESRWGGLYEQYF
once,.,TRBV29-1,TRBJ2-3,TGCAGCGTGTCTCGCGGGGTGACAGATACGCAGTATTTT,CSVSRGVTDTQYF
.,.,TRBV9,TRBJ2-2,TGTGCCAGCAGCGTAGATCTTAAGGAGAACGGGGAGCTGTTTTTT,CASSVDLKENGELFF
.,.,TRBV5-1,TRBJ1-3,TGCGCCAGCAGCTCACAGTGGAACACCATATATTTT,CASSSQWNTIYF
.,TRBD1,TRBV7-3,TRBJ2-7,TGTGCCAGCAGCCCCCAGACAGGGCCGAGCGAGCAGTACTTC,CASSPQTGPSEQYF
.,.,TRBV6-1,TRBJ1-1,TGTGCCAGCCCGGACAGAGGAGGCACTGAAGCTTTCTTT,CASPDRGGTEAFF
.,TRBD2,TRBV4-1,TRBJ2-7,TGCGCCAGCAGCCAGCTTAGCGGGGGGGCCCCCTACGAGCAGTACTTC,CASSQLSGGAPYEQYF
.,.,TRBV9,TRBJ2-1,TGTGCCAGCAGCGCTTCTAGCGCGGGGACAGCTGAGCAGTTCTTC,CASSASSAGTAEQFF
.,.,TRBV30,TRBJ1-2,TGTGCCTGGAGTGTAGGGGGACATAACTATGGCTACACCTTC,CAWSVGGHNYGYTF
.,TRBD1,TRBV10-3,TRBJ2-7,TGTGCCATCAGTGAGGGGGACAGGGAGACGTACGAGCAGTACTTC,CAISEGDRETYEQYF
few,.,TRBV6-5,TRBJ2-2,TGTGCCAGCGGGAGTCGCACCGGGGAGCTGTTTTTT,CASGSRTGELFF
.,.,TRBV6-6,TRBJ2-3,TGTGCCAGCAGTTCAAGCACAGATACGCAGTATTTT,CASSSSTDTQYF
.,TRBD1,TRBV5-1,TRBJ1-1,TGCGCCAGCAGCTTGATTACAGGGGCCACTGAAGCTTTCTTT,CASSLITGATEAFF
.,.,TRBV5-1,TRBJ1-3,TGCGCCAGCAGCTCGGGGGATATTCTATCTGGAAACACCATATATTTT,CASSSGDILSGNTIYF
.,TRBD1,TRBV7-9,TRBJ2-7,TGTGCCAGCAGCCAATCGGTCCGGGGACAGGGATACTACGAGCAGTACTTC,CASSQSVRGQGYYEQYF
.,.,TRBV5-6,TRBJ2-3,TGTGCCAGCAGTTACGGGGGCACAGATACGCAGTATTTT,CASSYGGTDTQYF
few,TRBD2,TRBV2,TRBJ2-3,TGTGCCAGCCACGGGACTAGCGTGGCAGATACGCAGTATTTT,CASHGTSVADTQYF
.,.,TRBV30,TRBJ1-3,TGTGCCTGGACAGTCAGCTCTGGAAACACCATATATTTT,CAWTVSSGNTIYF
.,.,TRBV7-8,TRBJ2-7,TGTGCCAGCAGCCCTAGCCGCTCCTCCCCGTGGCAGTACTTC,CASSPSRSSPWQYF
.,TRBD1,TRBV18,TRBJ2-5,TGTGCCAGCTCAAGACGCGGGACAGGTGATCAAGAGACCCAGTACTTC,CASSRRGTGDQETQYF
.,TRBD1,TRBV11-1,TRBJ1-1,TGTGCCAGCAGCTTTACTCCCGGACAGGGGAACACTGAAGCTTTCTTT,CASSFTPGQGNTEAFF
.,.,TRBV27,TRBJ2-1,TGTGCCAGCAGACAGTACTACAATGAGCAGTTCTTC,CASRQYYNEQFF
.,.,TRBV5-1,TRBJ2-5,TGCGCCAGCAGCCCATCCCTGACAGAATCGGGGACCCAGTACTTC,CASSPSLTESGTQYF